These 23 T cell receptor beta chains were all obtained from the same sample, sequenced in a study of cytomegalovirus exposure and HLA in healthy donors. In the PCR, 60 Vbeta and 13 Jbeta primers were used. The data were produced by immunoSEQ multiplex PCR, yet TCRdb's version contains in-frame clones alone and is incomplete. Of 100,000 to 150,000 clones in the sample, roughly 72% were seen once. Sequences were obtained from PBMCs. The origin of the receptors is a male donor in good health and CMV-seronegative.

Only a few counts were recorded for this clone. The V call is TRBV4-2, the J call TRBJ1-5; D gene uncertain. Germline-derived CDR1 and CDR2 are LGHNA and YNFKEQ. Between the trimmed V and J ends, which lost 0 bases and 3 bases, there was a span of 12 bases. The CDR3 totals 16 residues. CDR3 DNA: TGTGCCAGCAGCCAAGAGGCAAGAGGGTACAATCAGCCCCAGCATTTT. Translated: CASSQEARGYNQPQHF.

This rearrangement joins TRBV30 to TRBJ2-5, with D tentatively TRBD2 (5 bases). This CDR3 has 13 residues. Trimming removed 1 base at V and 2 bases at J, with 8 bases between. CDR1 and CDR2 (germline): GTSNPN, SVGIG (reference sequence). The CDR3 reads CAWSAGYQETQYF. Here the CDR3 DNA reads TGTGCCTGGAGTGCGGGATATCAAGAGACCCAGTACTTC. Looking up the rest from reference TRBV30 and TRBJ2-5 gives the full variable domain: SQTIHQWPATLVQPVGSPLSLECTVEGTSNPNLYWYRQAAGRGLQLLFYSVGIGQISSEVPQNLSASRPQDRQFILSSKKLLLSDSGFYLCAWSAGYQETQYFGPGTRLLVL.

V gene TRBV25-1 combines with J gene TRBJ1-4; D is undetermined. The germline CDR1 and CDR2 sequences are MGHDK and SYGVNS. Trimming took off 3 bases at V and 2 bases at J, with 13 bases between the two ends. The CDR3 covers 16 residues. The CDR3 loop is CASSDRGIGTNEKLFF. The DNA of the CDR3 is TGTGCCAGCAGTGATCGAGGGATTGGGACTAATGAAAAACTGTTTTTT.

The rearrangement uses TRBV28 and TRBJ2-7; TRBD2 aligns across 7 bases. The ends lost 5 bases at V and 4 bases at J; junction bases unmatched: 14. Germline V lookup: CDR1 MDHEN, CDR2 SYDVKM. CDR3 length: 16 residues. The DNA of the CDR3 is TGTGCCAGCAGTCCCCCGGGGGAGGGCACTACTTACGAGCAGTACTTC. It encodes CASSPPGEGTTYEQYF. Variable domain in full (rest from reference TRBV28 and TRBJ2-7): DVKVTQSSRYLVKRTGEKVFLECVQDMDHENMFWYRQDPGLGLRLIYFSYDVKMKEKGDIPEGYSVSREKKERFSLILESASTNQTSMYLCASSPPGEGTTYEQYFGPGTRLTVT.

The J gene is TRBJ1-5, the V gene TRBV10-3; possibly TRBD1 for D (6 bases). The CDR3 has 15 amino acids. V lost 10 bases and J 4 bases, leaving 20 bases between the germline ends. Germline V gene lookup returns CDR1 ENHRY and CDR2 SYGVKD. The CDR3: CATISEPGQNQPQHF. Here the CDR3 DNA reads TGTGCCACCATATCCGAACCGGGACAAAATCAGCCCCAGCATTTT.

Only one count was recorded for this clone. The genes are TRBV15 and TRBJ1-4; 12 bases line up with TRBD1. The CDR3 is 19 amino acids. V shed 2 bases, J shed 2 bases, and the junction held 9 bases outside the gene matches. Germline V gives CDR1 LNHNV, CDR2 YYDKDF (reference sequence). As DNA, the CDR3 is TGTGCCACCAGCAGAACCGGGACAGGGGGCATGTCGACTAATGAAAAACTGTTTTTT. Its translation is CATSRTGTGGMSTNEKLFF.

The rearrangement links TRBV20-1 to TRBJ2-5, with D unresolved. Trimming took 8 bases from V and 5 from J, leaving 12 bases between them. The CDR3 has 11 residues. Germline lookup yields CDR1 DFQATT and CDR2 SNEGSKA (reference sequence). The CDR3 bases are TGCAGTCCCCCCCCACGGGAGACCCAGTACTTC. This translates into CSPPPRETQYF.

A single count supports this clone. The rearrangement joins TRBV7-2 to TRBJ1-2, with 9 bases fitting TRBD1. V lost 2 bases, J lost 4 bases, and 2 bases stayed unmatched. Germline V gene sequence: CDR1 SGHTA, CDR2 FQGNSA. The CDR3 sequence is 14 residues long. The CDR3: CASSLTGGVYGYTF. CDR3 nucleotide sequence: TGTGCCAGCAGCTTAACAGGGGGCGTCTATGGCTACACCTTC.

This clone was counted a few times. In nucleotides, the CDR3 is TGTGCCAGCAGCCTAGGTCGGCCAGGAACAGATACGCAGTATTTT. Protein sequence: CASSLGRPGTDTQYF. J is TRBJ2-3 and V is TRBV7-2; D gene ambiguous. The ends were cut back, 5 bases at V and 3 bases at J, with 15 bases in the middle. Looked up from germline, CDR1 is SGHTA and CDR2 is FQGNSA. The CDR3 length is 15 residues.

J is TRBJ1-5 and V is TRBV7-2, with D unresolved. This CDR3 has 15 amino acids. CDR1 SGHTA and CDR2 FQGNSA come from the germline V gene. V gave up 1 base and J gave up 7 bases, with 14 bases separating them. The CDR3 DNA sequence: TGTGCCAGCAGCTTAGGAGGGCAGGCGTTCCAGCCCCAGCATTTT. Encoded protein: CASSLGGQAFQPQHF.

Only a few counts were recorded for this clone. The chain joins TRBV15 to TRBJ2-3, with D uncertain. The V end lost 0 bases, the J end lost 6 bases, and 13 bases lay between the germline ends. Germline V gene data show CDR1 as LNHNV and CDR2 as YYDKDF (reference sequence). The CDR3 has 15 amino acids. CDR3 DNA: TGTGCCACCAGCAGAGATAGAGTCTCTTTGGATACGCAGTATTTT. Translated, it gives CATSRDRVSLDTQYF.

CDR3 in DNA: TGTGCCAGCAGCCACGACAGGGGGAGGGGGCCCGGGGAGCTGTTTTTT. Translating it yields CASSHDRGRGPGELFF. V is TRBV27 and J is TRBJ2-2; 9 bases line up with TRBD1. Germline CDR1 reads MNHEY; CDR2 reads SMNVEV (reference sequence). V lost 6 bases, J lost 6 bases, and 11 bases stayed unmatched. CDR3 size: 16 residues.

V and J are TRBV7-2 and TRBJ2-3; 9 bases align to TRBD1. The CDR3 runs 14 residues. J lost 1 base, V lost 4 bases, and 0 bases had no gene match. In germline, CDR1 is SGHTA, CDR2 FQGNSA. The CDR3 reads CASSWTGGTDTQYF. The CDR3 DNA follows: TGTGCCAGCAGCTGGACAGGGGGCACAGATACGCAGTATTTT.

This sequence joins TRBV30 and TRBJ1-3; a weak D match, TRBD1 (6 bases). Germline values: CDR1 GTSNPN, CDR2 SVGIG (reference sequence). This CDR3 region has 16 residues. Trimming shortened V by 1 base and J by 1 base, and 14 bases separated the two germline ends. DNA of the CDR3: TGTGCCTGGAGTGATTGGACAGAGAAGTCTGGAAACACCATATATTTT. This translates into CAWSDWTEKSGNTIYF.

The J gene is TRBJ2-1, the V gene TRBV9; 12 bases agree with TRBD2. This CDR3 is 16 amino acids long. Germline CDR1 reads SGDLS; CDR2 reads YYNGEE. After removal of 2 bases from V and 4 bases from J, the junction contained 4 bases not matched to a gene. CDR3 nucleotides: TGTGCCAGCAGCGTCCTAGCGGGGGGGGCGTACAATGAGCAGTTCTTC. Protein sequence: CASSVLAGGAYNEQFF.

The CDR3 reads CASSSGTGWHLGGRETQYF. CDR3 DNA: TGCGCCAGCAGCTCCGGGACAGGGTGGCATTTAGGAGGTCGGGAGACCCAGTACTTC. V gene TRBV5-1 combines with J gene TRBJ2-5; 9 bases map to TRBD1. In germline, CDR1 is SGHRS, CDR2 YFSETQ. J was trimmed by 5 bases and V by 3 bases; bases with no gene match: 20. The CDR3 runs to 19 residues.

This chain joins TRBV19 and TRBJ2-7; weak D call: TRBD1 (6 bases). With 4 bases removed from V and 4 bases from J, the gap between germline ends came to 20 bases. The CDR3 loop spans 16 amino acids. The germline V gene encodes CDR1 LNHDA and CDR2 SQIVND (reference sequence). The CDR3 sequence is CASSRTDSALRYEQYF. CDR3 in DNA: TGTGCCAGTAGTAGAACGGACAGCGCTCTCCGTTACGAGCAGTACTTC.

The rearrangement links TRBV2 to TRBJ2-3; a possible D gene is TRBD1 (6 bases). The germline V gene has CDR1 SNHLY and CDR2 FYNNEI. V lost 6 bases and J lost 0, with 13 bases in between. This CDR3 region has 15 residues. DNA for the CDR3: TGTGCCAGCAGGAGTCGAACAGGGAGCACAGATACGCAGTATTTT. Translating gives CASRSRTGSTDTQYF.

In DNA form, the CDR3 reads TGTGCCAGCAGCTTATCAGATGACACTGAAGCTTTCTTT. Its protein product is CASSLSDDTEAFF. The genes are TRBV7-3 and TRBJ1-1; the D is unclear. Germline lookup yields CDR1 SGHTA and CDR2 FQGTGA. The CDR3 extends over 13 amino acids. Trimming stripped 2 bases from V and 3 bases from J, with 7 bases between.

In nucleotides, the CDR3 is TGTGCCAGCAGTGCCGGACAGACCTTCGGCTATGGCTACACCTTC. The encoded protein is CASSAGQTFGYGYTF. This chain links TRBV6-1 with TRBJ1-2; maybe TRBD1 (6 bases). This CDR3 is built from 15 residues. Germline V gives CDR1 MNHNS, CDR2 SASEGT. V dropped 4 bases and J dropped 4 bases, with 16 bases sitting between them.

The V gene is TRBV5-6, the J gene TRBJ2-2; D possibly corresponds to TRBD1 (6 bases). Trimming left V 0 bases short and J 7 bases short, with 16 bases between. This CDR3 spans 16 amino acids. The germline V gene encodes CDR1 SGHDT and CDR2 YYEEEE. The chain's CDR3 is CASSLALEGVHGELFF. The CDR3 nucleotides read TGTGCCAGCAGCTTGGCCCTTGAGGGGGTCCACGGGGAGCTGTTTTTT.

This chain connects TRBV19 to TRBJ1-4, with D maybe TRBD1 (5 bases). The CDR3 spans 16 residues. V dropped 2 bases and J dropped 0 bases, with 10 bases sitting between them. Germline assignment: CDR1 LNHDA and CDR2 SQIVND (reference sequence). The CDR3: CASSIIGTATNEKLFF. In nucleotides, the CDR3 is TGTGCCAGTAGTATAATCGGGACTGCAACTAATGAAAAACTGTTTTTT.

This chain connects TRBV2 to TRBJ1-2; 8 bases match TRBD1. Germline CDR1 reads SNHLY; CDR2 reads FYNNEI. V was clipped by 7 bases and J by 1 base; unmatched bases: 2. The CDR3 sequence is 13 residues long. The CDR3 DNA follows: TGTGCCAGCAAAGGACAGGGTAACTATGGCTACACCTTC. Translation gives CASKGQGNYGYTF.